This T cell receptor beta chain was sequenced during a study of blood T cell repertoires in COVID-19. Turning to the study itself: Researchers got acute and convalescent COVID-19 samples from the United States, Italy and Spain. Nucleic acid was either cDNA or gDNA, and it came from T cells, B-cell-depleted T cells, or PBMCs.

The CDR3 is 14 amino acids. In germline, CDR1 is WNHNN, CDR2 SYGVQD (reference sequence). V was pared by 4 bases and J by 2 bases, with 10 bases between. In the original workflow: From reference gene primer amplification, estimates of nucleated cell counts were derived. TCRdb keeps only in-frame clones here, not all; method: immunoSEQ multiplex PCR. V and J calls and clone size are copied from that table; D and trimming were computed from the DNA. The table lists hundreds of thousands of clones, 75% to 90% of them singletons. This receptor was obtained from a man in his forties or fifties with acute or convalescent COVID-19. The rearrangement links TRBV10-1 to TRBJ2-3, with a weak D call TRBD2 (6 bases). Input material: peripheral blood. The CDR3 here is CASSAGGFTDTQYF. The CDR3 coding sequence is TGCGCCAGCAGTGCTGGAGGGTTCACAGATACGCAGTATTTT.